The 9 T cell receptor beta chains presented below share a single source sample, sequenced in a study of CD8+ T cells in alopecia areata. The sequencing template was cDNA reverse transcribed from extracted RNA. Data came from immunoSEQ multiplex PCR; TCRdb stores just in-frame clones and leaves some out. The sample records 250,000 or so clones, 67% being singletons. The input for sequencing was CD4+ T cells sorted from blood, taken at week 0. The origin of the receptors is a human donor with alopecia areata.

The CDR3 nucleotides are TGCGCCAGCAGCTTGGTAACGGGGGGCCTCGAGCAGTACTTC. This sequence encodes CASSLVTGGLEQYF. The chain couples TRBV5-1 to TRBJ2-7; weak D call: TRBD2 (7 bases). From germline, CDR1 is SGHRS and CDR2 YFSETQ. V lost 0 bases to trimming and J lost 6 bases, with 13 bases between them. There are 14 residues in the CDR3.

The J gene is TRBJ2-5, the V gene TRBV27, with D maybe TRBD1 (5 bases). Trimming removed 6 bases from V and 5 bases from J, with 13 bases in between. Germline CDR1 MNHEY, CDR2 SMNVEV (reference sequence). CDR3 size: 13 residues. The chain's CDR3 is CASSRVFYETQYF. For the CDR3, the DNA is TGTGCCAGCAGCAGGGTTTTCTATGAGACCCAGTACTTC.

The rearrangement joins TRBV29-1 to TRBJ1-1; the D is unclear. The CDR3 loop spans 10 amino acids. Germline V gene lookup returns CDR1 SQVTM and CDR2 ANQGSEA. V was pared by 7 bases and J by 1 base, with 4 bases between. The CDR3 bases are TGCAGCGGTAAGAACACTGAAGCTTTCTTT. Encoded protein: CSGKNTEAFF.

The chain is built from TRBV2 and TRBJ2-7; unclear D gene. This CDR3 spans 11 amino acids. Trimming pared 3 bases from V and 11 bases from J, leaving 11 bases between. Germline lookup yields CDR1 SNHLY and CDR2 FYNNEI. CDR3 sequence: CASSDQLSKYF. The CDR3 coding sequence is TGTGCCAGCAGTGACCAGCTATCCAAGTACTTC.

V and J are TRBV15 and TRBJ2-1; TRBD1 matches 8 bases. The CDR3 length is 12 residues. The ends lost 8 bases at V and 7 bases at J; junction bases unmatched: 4. From germline, CDR1 is LNHNV and CDR2 YYDKDF (reference sequence). Here the CDR3 reads CATGQGWNEQFF. The CDR3 DNA is TGTGCCACCGGACAGGGCTGGAATGAGCAGTTCTTC.

The V gene is TRBV19, the J gene TRBJ1-5, with D possibly matching TRBD1 (5 bases). This CDR3 has 15 amino acids. V was clipped by 6 bases and J by 1 base, with 13 bases between them. Germline assignment: CDR1 LNHDA and CDR2 SQIVND (reference sequence). The CDR3 sequence: CASSDTGGSNQPQHF. The CDR3 bases are TGTGCCAGTAGCGATACCGGGGGAAGCAATCAGCCCCAGCATTTT.

The genes are TRBV6-6 and TRBJ1-5, with a weak D call TRBD1 (6 bases). V gave up 6 bases and J gave up 6 bases, with 12 bases separating them. The CDR3 is 13 residues long. Germline V gene lookup returns CDR1 MNHNY and CDR2 SVGAGI (reference sequence). The CDR3 region is CASSRQEGQPQHF. DNA of the CDR3: TGTGCCAGCAGCCGACAGGAGGGTCAGCCCCAGCATTTT.

The J gene is TRBJ2-2, the V gene TRBV2; TRBD1 or TRBD2 may be the D gene (5 bases each). Germline V CDR1 and CDR2: SNHLY, FYNNEI. The CDR3 runs to 17 residues. Trimming took off 3 bases at V and 4 bases at J, with 18 bases between the two ends. DNA of the CDR3: TGTGCCAGCAGTGAGACGTTGGGACCGCCCATCACCGGGGAGCTGTTTTTT. This gives the protein CASSETLGPPITGELFF.

The CDR3 spells CATSRGKAGANYNEQFF. The CDR3 DNA follows: TGTGCCACCAGCAGAGGAAAAGCGGGGGCCAACTACAATGAGCAGTTCTTC. This chain links TRBV15 with TRBJ2-1; TRBD2 aligns across 8 bases. V lost 1 base, J lost 3 bases, and 8 bases stayed unmatched. The CDR3 contains 17 residues. The germline gives CDR1 LNHNV, CDR2 YYDKDF (reference sequence).